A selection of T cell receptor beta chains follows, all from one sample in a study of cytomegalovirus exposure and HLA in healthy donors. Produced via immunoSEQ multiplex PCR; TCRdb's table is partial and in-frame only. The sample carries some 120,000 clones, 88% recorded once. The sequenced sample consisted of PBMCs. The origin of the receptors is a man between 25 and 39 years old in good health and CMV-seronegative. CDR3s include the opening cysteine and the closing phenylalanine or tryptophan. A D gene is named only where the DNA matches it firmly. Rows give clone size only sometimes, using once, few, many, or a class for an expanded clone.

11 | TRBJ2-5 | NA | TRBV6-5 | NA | CATIGGETQYF | TGTGCCACCATTGGAGGGGAGACCCAGTACTTC
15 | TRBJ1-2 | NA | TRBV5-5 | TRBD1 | CASSLGQAANYGYTF | TGTGCCAGCAGCCTGGGACAGGCCGCTAACTATGGCTACACCTTC
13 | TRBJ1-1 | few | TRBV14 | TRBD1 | CATGTGKNTEAFF | TGTGCCACCGGGACAGGGAAGAACACTGAAGCTTTCTTT
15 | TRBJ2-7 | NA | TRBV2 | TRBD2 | CASSELSSGDYEQYF | TGTGCCAGCAGTGAACTGTCTAGCGGAGACTACGAGCAGTACTTC
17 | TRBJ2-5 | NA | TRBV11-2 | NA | CASSSLALTGVQKTQYF | TGTGCCAGCAGCAGTCTCGCCCTGACCGGAGTCCAAAAGACCCAGTACTTC
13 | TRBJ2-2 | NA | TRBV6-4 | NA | CASRVSGTGELFF | TGTGCCAGCAGAGTTAGCGGCACCGGGGAGCTGTTTTTT
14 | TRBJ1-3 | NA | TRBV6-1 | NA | CASRKLSSGNTIYF | TGTGCCAGCAGGAAACTAAGCTCTGGAAACACCATATATTTT
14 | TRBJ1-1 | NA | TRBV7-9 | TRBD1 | CASRPGQGGTEAFF | TGTGCCAGCAGGCCGGGACAGGGGGGTACTGAAGCTTTCTTT
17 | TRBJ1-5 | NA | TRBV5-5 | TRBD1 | CASSLIGGTNGNQPQHF | TGTGCCAGCAGCTTAATAGGGGGCACAAATGGCAATCAGCCCCAGCATTTT
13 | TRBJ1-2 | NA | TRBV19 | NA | CASSESHRWGYTF | TGTGCCAGTAGTGAGAGTCACAGGTGGGGCTACACCTTC
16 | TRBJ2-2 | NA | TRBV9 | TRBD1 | CASSGTETGGTGELFF | TGTGCCAGCAGCGGTACCGAGACAGGGGGCACCGGGGAGCTGTTTTTT
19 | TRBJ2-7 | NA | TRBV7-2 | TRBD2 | CASSLEGGVSVTSLGEQYF | TGTGCCAGCAGCTTAGAGGGAGGGGTATCGGTAACTTCCCTTGGCGAGCAGTACTTC
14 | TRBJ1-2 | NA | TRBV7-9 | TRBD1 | CASSQQGSNYGYTF | TGTGCCAGCAGCCAACAGGGGTCCAACTATGGCTACACCTTC
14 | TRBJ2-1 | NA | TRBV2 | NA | CASREGGAGYEQFF | TGTGCCAGCAGGGAGGGGGGAGCGGGATATGAGCAGTTCTTC
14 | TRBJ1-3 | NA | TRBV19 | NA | CASSITGTADTIYF | TGTGCCAGTAGTATTACCGGGACTGCGGACACCATATATTTT
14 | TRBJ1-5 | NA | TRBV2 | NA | CASSEQGSNQPQHF | TGTGCCAGCAGTGAACAGGGAAGTAATCAGCCCCAGCATTTT
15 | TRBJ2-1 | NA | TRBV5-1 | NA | CASSLGQGFVNEQFF | TGCGCCAGCAGCTTGGGCCAGGGGTTTGTCAATGAGCAGTTCTTC
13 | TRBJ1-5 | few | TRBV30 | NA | CAWSPDSLQPQHF | TGTGCCTGGAGTCCGGACAGCCTTCAGCCCCAGCATTTT
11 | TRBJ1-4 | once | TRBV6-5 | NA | CASRFLEKLFF | TGTGCCAGCAGATTTCTCGAAAAACTGTTTTTT
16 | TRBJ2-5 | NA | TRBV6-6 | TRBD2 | CASSYTTSGGATTQYF | TGTGCCAGCAGTTACACGACTAGCGGGGGGGCAACGACCCAGTACTTC
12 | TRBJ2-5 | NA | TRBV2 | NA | CASSPVQETQYF | TGTGCCAGCAGTCCAGTCCAAGAGACCCAGTACTTC
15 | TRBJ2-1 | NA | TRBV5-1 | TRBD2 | CASSPSGSSYNEQFF | TGCGCCAGCAGCCCTAGCGGAAGCTCCTACAATGAGCAGTTCTTC
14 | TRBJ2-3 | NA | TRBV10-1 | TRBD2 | CASSRLAGRDTQYF | TGCGCCAGCAGCAGACTAGCGGGGAGAGATACGCAGTATTTT
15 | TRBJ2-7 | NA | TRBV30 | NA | CAWSVHGRTGLLPRF | TGTGCCTGGAGTGTACATGGTAGGACTGGACTCCTCCCCCGTTTC
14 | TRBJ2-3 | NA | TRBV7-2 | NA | CASSTLAATDTQYF | TGTGCCAGCAGCACTTTAGCGGCCACAGATACGCAGTATTTT
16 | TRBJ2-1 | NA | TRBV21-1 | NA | CASSKGEREWVNEQFF | TGTGCCAGCAGCAAAGGGGAGCGGGAATGGGTAAATGAGCAGTTCTTC
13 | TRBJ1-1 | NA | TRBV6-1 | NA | CASTGNKNTEAFF | TGTGCCAGCACAGGGAACAAGAACACTGAAGCTTTCTTT
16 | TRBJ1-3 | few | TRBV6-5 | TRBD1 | CASSYRQGYSGNTIYF | TGTGCCAGCAGTTACCGACAGGGCTACTCTGGAAACACCATATATTTT
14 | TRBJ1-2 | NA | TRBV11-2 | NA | CASSTSLEGYGYTF | TGTGCCAGCAGCACATCTTTGGAGGGCTATGGCTACACCTTC
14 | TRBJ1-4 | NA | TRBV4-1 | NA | CASRKQGVVEKLFF | TGCGCCAGCAGAAAACAGGGAGTGGTTGAAAAACTGTTTTTT
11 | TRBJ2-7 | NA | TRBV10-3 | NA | CAISDNYEQYF | TGTGCCATCAGTGATAACTACGAGCAGTACTTC
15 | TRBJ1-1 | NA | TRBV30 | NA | CALKEGEGMNTEAFF | TGTGCCTTAAAGGAGGGGGAGGGAATGAACACTGAAGCTTTCTTT
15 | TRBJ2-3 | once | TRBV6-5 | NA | CASAVGSFSTDTQYF | TGTGCCAGCGCCGTAGGGAGCTTTAGCACAGATACGCAGTATTTT
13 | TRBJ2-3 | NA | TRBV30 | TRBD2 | CAWLSGYTDTQYF | TGTGCCTGGCTTAGCGGGTACACAGATACGCAGTATTTT
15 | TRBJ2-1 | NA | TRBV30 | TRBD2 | CAWSVVAGLNNEQFF | TGTGCCTGGAGTGTGGTAGCGGGGCTGAACAATGAGCAGTTCTTC
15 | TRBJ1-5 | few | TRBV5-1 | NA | CASSLQGASNQPQHF | TGCGCCAGCAGCTTGCAAGGGGCTAGCAATCAGCCCCAGCATTTT
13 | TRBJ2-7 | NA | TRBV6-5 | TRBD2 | CASTPREVYEQYF | TGTGCCAGCACCCCCCGGGAGGTCTACGAGCAGTACTTC
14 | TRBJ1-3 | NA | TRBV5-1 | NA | CASSLGSGLDTIYF | TGCGCCAGCAGCTTGGGGTCAGGGTTGGACACCATATATTTT
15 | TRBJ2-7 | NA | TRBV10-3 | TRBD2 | CAISARAGGSYEQYF | TGTGCCATCAGTGCCCGGGCGGGGGGTTCCTACGAGCAGTACTTC
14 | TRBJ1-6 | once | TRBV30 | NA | CASRGSSYNSPLHF | TGTGCCAGCCGGGGTAGCTCCTATAATTCACCCCTCCACTTT
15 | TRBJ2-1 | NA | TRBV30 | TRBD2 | CAWSAGTSGRGSRFF | TGTGCCTGGAGCGCCGGGACTAGCGGGAGGGGGTCGCGGTTCTTC